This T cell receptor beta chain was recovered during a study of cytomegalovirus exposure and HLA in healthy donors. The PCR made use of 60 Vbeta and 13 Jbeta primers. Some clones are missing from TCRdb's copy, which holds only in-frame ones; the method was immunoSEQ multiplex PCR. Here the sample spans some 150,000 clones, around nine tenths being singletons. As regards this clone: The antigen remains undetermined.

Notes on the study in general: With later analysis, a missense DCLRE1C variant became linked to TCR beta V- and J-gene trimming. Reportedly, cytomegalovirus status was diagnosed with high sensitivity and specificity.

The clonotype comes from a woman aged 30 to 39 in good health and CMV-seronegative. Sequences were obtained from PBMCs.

The CDR3 loop reads CASSLVTGYEQYF. In nucleotides, the CDR3 is TGTGCCAGCAGCTTAGTGACAGGCTACGAGCAGTACTTC. The chain recombines TRBV7-2 with TRBJ2-5; D is perhaps TRBD1 (6 bases). The end of the DNA aligns better with TRBJ2-7, so the J call may be wrong. Germline V CDR1 and CDR2: SGHTA, FQGNSA. This CDR3 has 13 residues.